Listed here is a single T cell receptor (beta chain). Its antigen is not identified. This sample was included in a study of cytomegalovirus exposure and HLA in healthy donors. Study as a whole: Around 85 million unique TCR sequences came from HLA-typed donors in an early release.

The PCR contained 60 Vbeta and 13 Jbeta primers. TCRdb's copy holds only in-frame clones and misses some; the assay was immunoSEQ multiplex PCR. The sample yields approximately 110,000 clones, of which the top ten take up about 2.2%. The CDR3 contains 13 residues. The germline V and J ends were trimmed by 4 bases and 4 bases, with 10 bases remaining between them. The V gene's germline CDR1 is SGHRS and CDR2 YFSETQ. Findings of the study overall: A link between a missense DCLRE1C variant and TCR beta V- and J-gene trimming emerged from a later analysis.

This receptor was taken from a man in his forties in good health and CMV-seronegative. The sequenced sample consisted of PBMCs. This chain joins TRBV5-1 and TRBJ2-3; D ambiguous. The CDR3 is CASSMNTPDTQYF. CDR3 nucleotide sequence: TGCGCCAGCAGCATGAACACCCCAGATACGCAGTATTTT.